Listed here are 24 T cell receptor beta chains from one sample, sequenced in a study of cytomegalovirus exposure and HLA in healthy donors. PCR involved 60 Vbeta and 13 Jbeta primers. This table comes from immunoSEQ multiplex PCR, and its TCRdb copy is limited to in-frame clones, with some not included. Of approximately 54,000 clones listed, 82% were seen once; the top ten hold 2.5% to 3.5%. The sample comprised PBMCs. These receptors came from a woman aged 18-30 years in good health and CMV-seronegative.

J is TRBJ1-5 and V is TRBV27, with a weak D call TRBD1 (5 bases). With 5 bases removed from V and 5 bases from J, the gap between germline ends came to 16 bases. CDR1 is MNHEY, CDR2 SMNVEV, per germline (reference sequence). The length of the CDR3 is 15 residues. This CDR3 is CASSPTGEGYQPQHF. CDR3 DNA: TGTGCCAGCAGTCCGACGGGGGAGGGTTATCAGCCCCAGCATTTT.

The genes are TRBV27 and TRBJ2-7, with D unresolved. Per the germline V gene, CDR1 is MNHEY and CDR2 is SMNVEV (reference sequence). The germline V and J ends were trimmed by 6 bases and 6 bases, with 12 bases remaining between them. The CDR3 is 12 amino acids. In DNA form, the CDR3 reads TGTGCCAGCAGAGATGCGGTTTCCGAGCAGTACTTC. Translated: CASRDAVSEQYF.

This clone was observed once. Its ends do not fully match the called genes, so a read error is possible. This chain connects TRBV11-3 to TRBJ2-1; 9 bases are a match to TRBD2. Germline CDR1 SGHNT, CDR2 YENEEA. The CDR3 sequence is 15 residues long. CDR3 residues: CASSAGLASFNEQFF. The CDR3 DNA sequence: TGTGCCAGCAGCGCGGGACTAGCATCCTTCAATGAGCAGTTCTTC. The entire variable domain, with the rest obtained from reference TRBV11-3 and TRBJ2-1, is as follows: EAGVVQSPRYKIIEKKQPVAFWCNPISGHNTLYWYLQNLGQGPELLIRYENEEAVDDSQLPKDRFSAERLKGVDSTLKIQPAELGDSAVYLCASSAGLASFNEQFFGPGTRLTVL.

The chain links TRBV6-1 to TRBJ1-6; D call uncertain. The germline V and J ends were trimmed by 3 bases and 7 bases, with 10 bases remaining between them. The CDR3 runs 14 residues. Germline CDR1 is MNHNS and CDR2 is SASEGT. Written as DNA, the CDR3 is TGTGCCAGCAGTGACCCGGGTACGAATTCACCCCTCCACTTT. Translating it yields CASSDPGTNSPLHF.

The V call is TRBV27, the J call TRBJ2-5; 10 nucleotides align to TRBD1. The better agreement between TRBJ2-7 and the DNA end casts doubt on the J call. The CDR3 has 12 amino acids. Germline assignment: CDR1 MNHEY and CDR2 SMNVEV (reference sequence). This chain's CDR3 is CASRDRGDEQYF. The CDR3 DNA sequence: TGTGCCAGCAGGGACAGGGGGGACGAGCAGTACTTC.

V is TRBV9 and J is TRBJ2-3; D is possibly TRBD2 (6 bases). V shed 2 bases and J shed 6 bases, with 10 bases lying between them. CDR3 length equals 13 residues. CDR1 is SGDLS, CDR2 YYNGEE, per germline. The CDR3 region has the DNA TGTGCCAGCAGCGTGGCAGGAGGGGATACGCAGTATTTT. Translation: CASSVAGGDTQYF.

This sequence joins TRBV5-1 and TRBJ2-2, with 7 bases fitting TRBD1. Germline trimming cut 4 bases from V and 2 bases from J; bases unmatched to any gene: 2. The CDR3 extends over 14 amino acids. The V gene's germline CDR1 is SGHRS and CDR2 YFSETQ. The CDR3 DNA reads as TGCGCCAGCAGCCAAGGGGGCAACACCGGGGAGCTGTTTTTT. As protein: CASSQGGNTGELFF.

The rearrangement uses TRBV19 and TRBJ2-7, with 9 bases matching TRBD1. The CDR3 spans 14 residues. CDR1 is LNHDA, CDR2 SQIVND, per germline (reference sequence). J gave up 0 bases and V 9 bases, and 6 bases lay outside the gene matches. The CDR3 region is CASRTTGGSYEQYF. Written as DNA, the CDR3 is TGTGCCAGCCGAACGACAGGGGGCTCCTACGAGCAGTACTTC.

This chain links TRBV6-5 with TRBJ2-7; D ambiguous. V shed 6 bases and J shed 7 bases, with 10 bases lying between them. The germline CDR1 and CDR2 sequences are MNHEY and SVGAGI. The CDR3 length is 11 residues. The CDR3 coding sequence is TGTGCCAGCAGGCCTACGGGTGAGCAGTACTTC. As protein: CASRPTGEQYF.

This sequence joins TRBV28 and TRBJ2-7; TRBD1 aligns across 11 bases. The CDR3 contains 15 residues. J was trimmed by 4 bases and V by 5 bases; bases with no gene match: 7. From germline, CDR1 is MDHEN and CDR2 SYDVKM. The CDR3 bases are TGTGCCAGCAGTCCTACCGGGACAGGGGGGTACGAGCAGTACTTC. This codes for CASSPTGTGGYEQYF. The variable domain in full, completed from reference TRBV28 and TRBJ2-7, reads DVKVTQSSRYLVKRTGEKVFLECVQDMDHENMFWYRQDPGLGLRLIYFSYDVKMKEKGDIPEGYSVSREKKERFSLILESASTNQTSMYLCASSPTGTGGYEQYFGPGTRLTVT.

The chain is built from TRBV30 and TRBJ2-1; D gene ambiguous. V dropped 5 bases and J dropped 3 bases, with 5 bases sitting between them. CDR3 length equals 11 residues. Germline V gene sequence: CDR1 GTSNPN, CDR2 SVGIG (reference sequence). The CDR3 spells CAWEDYNEQFF. The CDR3 DNA is TGTGCCTGGGAGGACTACAATGAGCAGTTCTTC.

The chain is built from TRBV28 and TRBJ2-5; TRBD1 agrees at 9 bases. The V gene's germline CDR1 is MDHEN and CDR2 SYDVKM. Trimming took 4 bases from V and 1 from J; bases not matched to a gene: 7. The CDR3 is 16 amino acids. The CDR3 DNA reads TGTGCCAGCAGTTCCTCGGACAGGGGCCTCCAAGAGACCCAGTACTTC. Protein product: CASSSSDRGLQETQYF.

CDR3 region: CASSLESQQFF. In DNA form, the CDR3 reads TGTGCCAGCAGTTTAGAGTCTCAGCAGTTCTTC. The chain couples TRBV6-5 to TRBJ2-1; D remains ambiguous. Trimming left V 4 bases short and J 11 bases short, with 9 bases between. The CDR3 sequence is 11 residues long. The V gene's germline CDR1 is MNHEY and CDR2 SVGAGI.

Here the CDR3 DNA reads TGCGCCAGCAGTTATCGCGGACCCAGTCATGGGTCGGGAGGTAAAGACGAGCAGTACTTC. It specifies CASSYRGPSHGSGGKDEQYF. The chain joins TRBV5-1 to TRBJ2-7, with 7 bases aligning to TRBD2. This CDR3 has 20 amino acids. The germline CDR1 and CDR2 sequences are SGHRS and YFSETQ. With 5 bases clipped from V and 5 bases from J, the junction kept 28 bases outside the gene matches.

The CDR3 DNA reads as TGTGCCAGCAGTGAATGCAGGGATCCGGGTCAGCCCCAGCATTTT. Translation gives CASSECRDPGQPQHF. The chain recombines TRBV25-1 with TRBJ1-5; perhaps TRBD1 as D (5 bases). The V end was cut by 1 base, the J end by 6 bases, with 13 bases between. Germline assignment: CDR1 MGHDK and CDR2 SYGVNS. The CDR3 is made up of 15 amino acids.

This chain connects TRBV2 to TRBJ1-1, with 7 bases lining up with TRBD1. Germline CDR1 reads SNHLY; CDR2 reads FYNNEI. The length of the CDR3 is 11 residues. J lost 4 bases, V lost 7 bases, and 0 bases had no gene match. CDR3 region: CASTGGTEAFF. DNA of the CDR3: TGTGCCAGCACAGGGGGCACTGAAGCTTTCTTT.

CDR3 nucleotides: TGTGCCAGCAGCGGGACAGGGGAACAGCCCCAGCATTTT. Its translation: CASSGTGEQPQHF. The chain joins TRBV6-6 to TRBJ1-5; 10 nucleotides agree with TRBD1. After removal of 6 bases from V and 7 bases from J, the junction contained 3 bases not matched to a gene. The V gene's germline CDR1 is MNHNY and CDR2 SVGAGI (reference sequence). The CDR3 runs 13 residues.

CDR3 sequence (DNA): TGTGCCAGCCAGCGGGAGTATAGCAATGAGCAGTTCTTC. This gives the protein CASQREYSNEQFF. The chain is built from TRBV2 and TRBJ2-1; TRBD2 agrees at 8 bases. Per germline, CDR1 SNHLY and CDR2 FYNNEI. This CDR3 has 13 residues. V lost 8 bases, J lost 6 bases, and 6 bases stayed unmatched.

This chain joins TRBV5-1 and TRBJ2-5, with 7 bases that match TRBD1. From germline, CDR1 is SGHRS and CDR2 YFSETQ. The CDR3 has 15 amino acids. Unmatched junction bases numbered 8, after V lost 5 bases and J lost 1 base. The CDR3 coding sequence is TGCGCCAGCAGGATTGGGTCAGGGGGCCAAGAGACCCAGTACTTC. Encoded protein: CASRIGSGGQETQYF.

This clone was detected once. The chain uses TRBV19 and TRBJ1-4; perhaps TRBD1 as D (5 bases). The CDR3 runs 15 residues. CDR1 and CDR2 (germline): LNHDA, SQIVND (reference sequence). Trimming left V 3 bases short and J 8 bases short, with 16 bases between. CDR3 region: CASSMSREVGEKLFF. The CDR3 region has the DNA TGTGCCAGTAGTATGAGCAGGGAAGTAGGAGAAAAACTGTTTTTT.

The rearrangement links TRBV6-6 to TRBJ2-7; no definite D call. The CDR3 is made up of 13 amino acids. The germline CDR1 and CDR2 sequences are MNHNY and SVGAGI (reference sequence). Trimming left V 7 bases short and J 2 bases short, with 12 bases between. Here the CDR3 reads CASNLERTYEQYF. DNA of the CDR3: TGTGCCAGCAACTTGGAGAGGACCTACGAGCAGTACTTC.

V usage is TRBV7-3 and J usage is TRBJ1-3; D possibly corresponds to TRBD1 (6 bases). CDR1 is SGHTA and CDR2 is FQGTGA in the germline V gene. The CDR3 length is 15 residues. The V and J ends lost 2 bases and 4 bases respectively, with 12 bases between them. The CDR3, as DNA: TGTGCCAGCAGCTTATCGGGACATATCGGAAACACCATATATTTT. Its translation: CASSLSGHIGNTIYF.

The chain uses TRBV27 and TRBJ1-5, with D tentatively TRBD1 (5 bases). The germline gives CDR1 MNHEY, CDR2 SMNVEV (reference sequence). This CDR3 is built from 15 residues. V lost 2 bases and J 2 bases, leaving 10 bases between the germline ends. The CDR3 sequence is CASSLSLGGNQPQHF. The CDR3, as DNA: TGTGCCAGCAGTTTAAGCCTAGGGGGCAATCAGCCCCAGCATTTT.

This chain joins TRBV6-6 and TRBJ2-4, with 7 bases matching TRBD2. The length of the CDR3 is 15 residues. The germline gives CDR1 MNHNY, CDR2 SVGAGI (reference sequence). After removal of 7 bases from V and 6 bases from J, the junction contained 12 bases not matched to a gene. The CDR3 nucleotides read TGTGCCAGCACCCCCGCCCTCAGCGGGGTAAACATTCAGTACTTC. Amino acid sequence: CASTPALSGVNIQYF.